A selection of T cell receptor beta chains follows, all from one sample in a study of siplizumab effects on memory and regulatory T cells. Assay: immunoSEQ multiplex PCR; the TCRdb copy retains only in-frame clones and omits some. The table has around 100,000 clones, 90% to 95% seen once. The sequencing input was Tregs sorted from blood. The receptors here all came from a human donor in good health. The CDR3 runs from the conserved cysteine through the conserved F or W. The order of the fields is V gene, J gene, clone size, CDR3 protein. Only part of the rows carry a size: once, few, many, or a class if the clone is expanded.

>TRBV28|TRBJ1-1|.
CASSLATGGLEAFF
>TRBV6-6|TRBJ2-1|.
CASSSSGSMDEQFF
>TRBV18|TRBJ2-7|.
CASSPLSSESYEQYF
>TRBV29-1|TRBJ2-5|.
CSVEVSQETQYF
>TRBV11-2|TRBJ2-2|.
CASSFDRATGELFF
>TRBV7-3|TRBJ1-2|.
CASSLTGGRYGYTF
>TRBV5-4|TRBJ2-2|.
CASSSAGGSAGELFF
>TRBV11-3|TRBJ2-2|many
CASSSLITGELFF
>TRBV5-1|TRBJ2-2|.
CASSLVGTSGSPGELFF
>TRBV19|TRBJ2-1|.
CASSILAGGNEQFF
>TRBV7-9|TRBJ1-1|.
CASSLGQGRITGAFF
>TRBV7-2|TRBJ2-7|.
CASSSVGEQYF
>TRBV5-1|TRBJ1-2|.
CASRWGYRDGYTF
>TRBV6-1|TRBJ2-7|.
CASSGGGTHSYEQYF
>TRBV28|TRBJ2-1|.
CASSSPRFAGEVNEQFF
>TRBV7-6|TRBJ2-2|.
CASRYTGAGTGELFF
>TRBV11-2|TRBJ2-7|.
CASSWAEGEQYF
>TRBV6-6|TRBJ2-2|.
CASSYPNDRVPGELFF
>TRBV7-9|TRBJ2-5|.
CASSPIGTGSLETQYF